This T cell receptor beta chain emerged from a study of identical twins. Overall study findings and caveats: Fewer insertions characterized abundant cord blood beta clonotypes, whereas memory repertoires showed none.

A universal primer binding site was introduced by template switching. The final cDNA contained unique molecular identifiers. TCRdb passed the 5' RACE reads through MiXCR, listing each CDR3 protein once. This table has approximately 600,000 distinct CDR3 sequences, 7.5% to 10% appearing once. This CDR3 has 18 amino acids. The V and J ends lost 6 bases and 2 bases, in that order; junction bases with no gene match: 11. CDR1 and CDR2 (germline): SGHAT, FQDESV (reference sequence). Only healthy Caucasians were enrolled as donors. This clonotype was recorded at least ten times. No antigen is known for it. In addition, the sample was reused for a study of yellow fever vaccine responses in identical twins.

Sample: PBMCs. The chain employs TRBV11-1 and TRBJ2-4, with 12 nucleotides matching TRBD1. The source is a woman in her late teens or twenties in good health. CDR3 in DNA: TGTGCCAGCAGTTCTACCCCTTGGGACAGGGGGCCCAAAAACATTCAGTACTTC. Translation: CASSSTPWDRGPKNIQYF. The variable domain in full, completed from reference TRBV11-1 and TRBJ2-4, reads EAEVAQSPRYKITEKSQAVAFWCDPISGHATLYWYRQILGQGPELLVQFQDESVVDDSQLPKDRFSAERLKGVDSTLKIQPAELGDSAMYLCASSSTPWDRGPKNIQYFGAGTRLSVL.